This record looks at one T cell receptor beta chain sequence and its context. Its cognate antigen is unknown. The data originate from a study of cytomegalovirus exposure and HLA in healthy donors. Study-wide background: Within the Caucasian-associated ancestry cluster were around four fifths of the 350 to 400 genotyped donors. General study results and limits: Later analysis showed TCR association rates varying by HLA locus, highest for DRB1 and lowest for HLA-C.

The PCR had 60 Vbeta and 13 Jbeta primers. Only in-frame clones appear in the TCRdb table, and some are missing; sequencing was by immunoSEQ multiplex PCR. Here the sample spans roughly 100,000 clones, more than 75% being singletons. Per the germline V gene, CDR1 is LNHDA and CDR2 is SQIVND (reference sequence). The CDR3 extends over 14 amino acids. V shed 3 bases and J shed 3 bases, with 11 bases lying between them. Specimen: PBMCs. This receptor was taken from a human donor in good health. The chain recombines TRBV19 with TRBJ1-1, with a possible D match to TRBD1 (5 bases). CDR3 protein: CASSIRLRDTEAFF. The DNA of the CDR3 is TGTGCCAGTAGTATCAGACTCAGGGACACTGAAGCTTTCTTT.